This note documents a single T cell receptor beta chain sequence. Its antigen is undetermined. This record belongs to a study of T cell responses to AZD1222 COVID-19 vaccine. Study in general: Pooled together were second doses at about 4 or about 12 weeks. Study-level points and caveats: White British donors predominated, females outnumbered males, and clonal diversity was possibly underestimated.

CDR3 length: 14 residues. The V gene's germline CDR1 is LGHDT and CDR2 YNNKEL (reference sequence). Trimming stripped 3 bases from V and 9 bases from J, with 15 bases between. The protocol was immunoSEQ multiplex PCR, while the TCRdb copy is restricted to in-frame clones and leaves out a portion. The table has about 100,000 clones, around 91% seen once. Source: peripheral blood, taken on day 0 of AZD1222 vaccination. The chain combines TRBV3-1 (or the pseudogene TRBV3-2) with TRBJ2-1; maybe TRBD2 (7 bases). This clonotype originated in an adult in good health. Written as DNA, the CDR3 is TGTGCCAGCAGCCAGGGAGGGGGGAGTCGTGAGCAGTTCTTC. This gives the protein CASSQGGGSREQFF.